This T cell receptor beta chain was found in a study of T cells after yellow fever vaccination. A universal primer site and UMIs were added as TCR cDNA was made by 5'RACE template switching. One entry per CDR3 protein results from TCRdb running MiXCR on the 5' RACE reads. The data hold around 500,000 distinct CDR3 sequences, with just over 20% observed a single time. This clonotype was seen just once. This CDR3 region has 14 residues. V lost 2 bases and J lost 2, with 10 bases in between. Germline V gene sequence: CDR1 SGHNT, CDR2 YYREEE (reference sequence). This chain connects TRBV5-4 to TRBJ2-5; D may be TRBD2 (5 bases). The source is a man aged 18 to 30 who received the YFV17D yellow fever vaccine. This material consisted of PBMCs, taken 21 days after the first yellow fever vaccination. DNA of the CDR3: TGTGCCAGCAGCTTAAAGCGGACGCAAGAGACCCAGTACTTC. Translating it yields CASSLKRTQETQYF. The full variable domain, in which reference TRBV5-4 and TRBJ2-5 provide the parts outside the CDR3, is ETGVTQSPTHLIKTRGQQVTLRCSSQSGHNTVSWYQQALGQGPQFIFQYYREEENGRGNFPPRFSGLQFPNYSSELNVNALELDDSALYLCASSLKRTQETQYFGPGTRLLVL.